The source of this T cell receptor beta chain is a study of CD8+CD57+ T cells in acquired aplastic anemia. General observations from the study: The study identified roughly 31 CD8+ CDR3 sequences shared by patients and controls.

On this clonotype itself: No antigen is known for it.

Germline V gene data show CDR1 as LNHDA and CDR2 as SQIVND (reference sequence). V was cut by 6 bases and J by 3 bases, with 9 bases left in between. There are 13 residues in the CDR3. The template used for profiling TCR beta VDJ and CDR3 was genomic DNA. TCRdb ran MiXCR on the reads and lists one entry per CDR3 protein. The sample consists of fewer than 70,000 distinct CDR3 sequences, roughly half of them appearing once. The chain carries TRBV19 and TRBJ2-1; a weak D match, TRBD2 (5 bases). The sequence was collected from a human donor in good health, serving as a control. The sequenced material came from sorted CD4+, CD8+, or CD8+CD57+ T cells (not recorded which) from PBMCs. The CDR3 region has the DNA TGTGCCAGTAGCCCTGACTACTACAATGAGCAGTTCTTC. This sequence encodes CASSPDYYNEQFF. The complete variable domain, with remaining parts taken from reference TRBV19 and TRBJ2-1, reads DGGITQSPKYLFRKEGQNVTLSCEQNLNHDAMYWYRQDPGQGLRLIYYSQIVNDFQKGDIAEGYSVSREKKESFPLTVTSAQKNPTAFYLCASSPDYYNEQFFGPGTRLTVL.